This T cell receptor (beta chain) derives from a study of blood T cell repertoires in COVID-19. Study-wide context: Sources were T cells, B-cell-depleted T cells, or PBMCs; the material itself was cDNA or gDNA.

In the original analysis: Amplification with reference gene primers provided the estimates of nucleated cell counts. The repertoire was sequenced with immunoSEQ multiplex PCR; TCRdb's copy has only in-frame clones and lacks some. V, J and clone size are taken as reported in that table, and D and trimming were inferred from the DNA itself. Of about 360,000 clones detected, approximately 85% appear once; the ten largest clones hold roughly 2%. After removal of 5 bases from V and 3 bases from J, the junction contained 9 bases not matched to a gene. In germline, CDR1 is SGHTA, CDR2 FQGNSA. The CDR3 spans 16 residues. The cohort comprised adults aged roughly 18 to 100 years residing in 20 to 25 US areas. Which cohort a participant joined came from the clinical history participants gave.

This receptor was obtained from a woman aged 35 to 49 with acute COVID-19. This chain uses TRBV7-2 with TRBJ2-7; 11 positions agree with TRBD2. Sequenced sample: PBMCs or T cells enriched from blood (not recorded which). CDR3 in amino acids: CASSAATSGGVYEQYF. CDR3 DNA sequence: TGTGCCAGCAGCGCCGCAACTAGCGGGGGAGTCTACGAGCAGTACTTC.